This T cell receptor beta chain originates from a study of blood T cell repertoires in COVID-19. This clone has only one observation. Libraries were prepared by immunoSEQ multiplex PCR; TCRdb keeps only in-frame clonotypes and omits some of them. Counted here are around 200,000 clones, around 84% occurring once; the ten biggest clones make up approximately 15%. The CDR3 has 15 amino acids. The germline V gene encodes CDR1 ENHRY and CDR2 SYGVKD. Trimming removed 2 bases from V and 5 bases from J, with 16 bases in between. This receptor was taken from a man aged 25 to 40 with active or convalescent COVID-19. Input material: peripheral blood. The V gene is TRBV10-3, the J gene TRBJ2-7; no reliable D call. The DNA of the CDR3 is TGTGCCATCAGTGAGCTAAGCGCGGTTCAGAACGAGCAGTACTTC. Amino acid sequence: CAISELSAVQNEQYF.